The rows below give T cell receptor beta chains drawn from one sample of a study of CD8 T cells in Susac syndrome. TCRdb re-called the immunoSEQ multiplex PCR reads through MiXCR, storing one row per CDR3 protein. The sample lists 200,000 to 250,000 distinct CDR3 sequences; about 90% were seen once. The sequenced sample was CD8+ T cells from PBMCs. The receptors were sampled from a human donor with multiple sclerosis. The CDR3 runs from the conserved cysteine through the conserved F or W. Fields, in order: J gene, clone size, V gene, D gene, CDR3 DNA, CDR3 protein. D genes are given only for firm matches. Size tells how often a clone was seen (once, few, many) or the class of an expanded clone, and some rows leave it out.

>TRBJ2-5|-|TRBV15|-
TGTGCCACCCAACAGTCCCGGGTACAAGAGACCCAGTACTTC
CATQQSRVQETQYF
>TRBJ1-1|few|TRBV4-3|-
TGCGCCAGCAGCCAAGGCCGGGACTCACGAAGAGCTTTCTTT
CASSQGRDSRRAFF
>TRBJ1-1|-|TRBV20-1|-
TGCAGTGCTAGATTGGAGGACAACACTGAAGCTTTCTTT
CSARLEDNTEAFF
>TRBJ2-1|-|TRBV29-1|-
TGCAGCGTTCGCTTCGCGCCACCCCTCGGGGATGAGCAGTTCTTC
CSVRFAPPLGDEQFF
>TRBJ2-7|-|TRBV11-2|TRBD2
TGTGCCAGCAGCTTCACTAGCGCGGAGTTCCACGAGCAGTACTTC
CASSFTSAEFHEQYF
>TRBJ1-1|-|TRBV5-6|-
TGTGCCAGCAGCTTCGCCCAGGGATACACTGAAGCTTTCTTT
CASSFAQGYTEAFF
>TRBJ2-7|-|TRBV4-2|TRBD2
TGTGCCAGCAGCCAAGATGAAGGGACTAGATCCCCCTACGAGCAGTACTTC
CASSQDEGTRSPYEQYF
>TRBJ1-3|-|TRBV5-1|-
TGCGCCAGCAGCTTCGGACGGCCAATGGAAACTGGAAACACCATATATTTT
CASSFGRPMETGNTIYF
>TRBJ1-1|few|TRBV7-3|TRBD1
TGTGCCAGCAGTTTGACAGGGGGCGCGGAAGCTTTCTTT
CASSLTGGAEAFF
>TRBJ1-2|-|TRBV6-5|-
TGTGCCAGCAGTTCCACAGGGACCGGCTACACCTTC
CASSSTGTGYTF
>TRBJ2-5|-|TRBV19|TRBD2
TGTGCCAGTAGTATTGGACTAGCGGGGGCCGAGACCCAGTACTTC
CASSIGLAGAETQYF
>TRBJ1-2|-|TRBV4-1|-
TGCGCCAGCAGCCAAGAATCAGGGAGTGGCTACACCTTC
CASSQESGSGYTF
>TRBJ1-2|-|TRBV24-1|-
TGTGCCACCAGTGACTCCGACGGACCGAGCGATGGCTACACCTTC
CATSDSDGPSDGYTF